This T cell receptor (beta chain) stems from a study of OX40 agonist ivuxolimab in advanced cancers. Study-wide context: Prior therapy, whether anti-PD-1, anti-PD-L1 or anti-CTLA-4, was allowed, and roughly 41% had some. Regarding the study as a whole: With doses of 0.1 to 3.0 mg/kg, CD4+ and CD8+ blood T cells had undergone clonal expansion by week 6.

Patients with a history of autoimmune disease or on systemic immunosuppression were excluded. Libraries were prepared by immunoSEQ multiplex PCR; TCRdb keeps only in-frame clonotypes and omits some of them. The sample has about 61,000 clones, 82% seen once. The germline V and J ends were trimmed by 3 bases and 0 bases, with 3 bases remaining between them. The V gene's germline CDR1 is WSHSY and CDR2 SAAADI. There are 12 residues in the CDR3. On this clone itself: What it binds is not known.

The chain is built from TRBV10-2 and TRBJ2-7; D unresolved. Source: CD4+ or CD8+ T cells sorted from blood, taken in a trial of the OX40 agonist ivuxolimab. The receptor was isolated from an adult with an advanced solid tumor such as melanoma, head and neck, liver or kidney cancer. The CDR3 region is CASSDSSYEQYF. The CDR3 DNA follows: TGCGCCAGCAGTGATAGCTCCTACGAGCAGTACTTC.